The entry that follows covers one T cell receptor (beta chain) sequence. The source of the sample is a study of immune characterization of retroperitoneal liposarcoma. From the PCR reads, TCRdb called clonotypes with MiXCR, one entry per CDR3 protein. The top ten hold 8.5% of the sample, which has 8,000 to 13,000 distinct CDR3 sequences, about a quarter seen once. The V and J ends lost 0 bases and 0 bases respectively, with 3 bases between them. This CDR3 is built from 15 residues. In germline, CDR1 is MNHGY, CDR2 SVAAGI. The chain employs TRBV6-9 and TRBJ2-6; no firm D call. The receptor was isolated from a female donor with retroperitoneal liposarcoma. The source material was tumor tissue. This CDR3 is CASSYSFSGANVLTF. The CDR3 DNA follows: TGTGCCAGCAGTTATTCCTTCTCTGGGGCCAACGTCCTGACTTTC.